The rows below give T cell receptor beta chains drawn from one sample of a study of chemoradiotherapy in HPV16-positive cancers. Assay used: immunoSEQ multiplex PCR; TCRdb lists only in-frame clones, some missing. This table holds about 35,000 clones, about 88% found once. The material sequenced was blood, taken from a patient who underwent chemoradiotherapy. These receptors were obtained from a human donor with HPV-associated anogenital cancer. CDR3s include the opening cysteine and the closing phenylalanine or tryptophan.

j_call v_call cdr3_length cdr3_aa
TRBJ2-1 TRBV7-9 14 CASSSSGGVIEQFF
TRBJ2-5 TRBV19 12 CASGPTGGTQYF
TRBJ1-1 TRBV4-3 16 CASSQELAGGFTEAFF
TRBJ2-2 TRBV11-3 15 CASSPTGLVTGELFF
TRBJ1-2 TRBV5-4 12 CASSPDSYGYTF
TRBJ1-2 TRBV7-8 16 CASSLATGVPNYGYTF
TRBJ2-5 TRBV7-9 16 CASSLSSRQAKETQYF
TRBJ2-6 TRBV5-1 15 CASSLDGSGANVLTF
TRBJ2-3 TRBV19 16 CASSNLEGTSTDTQYF
TRBJ1-2 TRBV10-3 16 CAISEPRQQGIGGYTF
TRBJ1-3 TRBV6-5 12 CASRPSLDTIYF
TRBJ2-7 TRBV7-6 12 CASSFRGDEQYF
TRBJ2-3 TRBV4-1 19 CASSQEGSGGTWGTDTQYF
TRBJ2-6 TRBV11-2 18 CASSPVRGPISGANVLTF
TRBJ1-5 TRBV7-2 14 CASSFLSGNQPQHF
TRBJ1-6 TRBV10-3 16 CAISESMQGHNSPLHF
TRBJ2-7 TRBV14 15 CASSRRQEGSNEQYF
TRBJ1-5 TRBV10-2 13 CASSESGNQPQHF
TRBJ2-2 TRBV18 12 CASSPSAGELFF
TRBJ1-1 TRBV7-9 15 CASTAGLTGGTEAFF
TRBJ1-1 TRBV28 14 CASSFSTGRRGAFF
TRBJ1-4 TRBV7-2 15 CASSFIGQGREKLFF
TRBJ2-7 TRBV6-6 14 CASKTGISLYEQYF
TRBJ1-3 TRBV7-2 12 CASRPTGNTIYF
TRBJ2-1 TRBV5-6 15 CASSFGLADSNEQFF
TRBJ2-1 TRBV4-2 15 CASRSHPGQYNEQFF
TRBJ1-1 TRBV6-5 14 CASRSEEGYTEAFF